This passage covers 27 T cell receptor beta chains from one sample sequenced in a study of blood T cell repertoires in COVID-19. Sequenced by immunoSEQ multiplex PCR; TCRdb stores in-frame clones only, minus some. The table records approximately 83,000 clones, 88% of them present only once. Sequencing was performed on peripheral blood. The receptors were sampled from a man in his 70s with acute or convalescent COVID-19.

The CDR3 sequence is CASSQDAGEYLNTEAFF. The CDR3 nucleotides are TGTGCCAGCAGCCAAGATGCCGGGGAGTACCTGAACACTGAAGCTTTCTTT. The chain uses TRBV3-1 (or the pseudogene TRBV3-2) and TRBJ1-1; D call uncertain. CDR3 size: 17 residues. Deletions cut 0 bases from V and 0 bases from J, with 14 bases between. Looked up from germline, CDR1 is LGHDT and CDR2 is YNNKEL (reference sequence).

This chain joins TRBV2 and TRBJ1-6; TRBD1 might be the D (5 bases). With 3 bases removed from V and 9 bases from J, the gap between germline ends came to 9 bases. The CDR3 is made up of 13 amino acids. From germline, CDR1 is SNHLY and CDR2 FYNNEI. CDR3 nucleotide sequence: TGTGCCAGCAGTGAGCGGGACGGTTCACCCCTCCACTTT. Protein sequence: CASSERDGSPLHF. Filled out from reference TRBV2 and TRBJ1-6, the complete variable domain reads EPEVTQTPSHQVTQMGQEVILRCVPISNHLYFYWYRQILGQKVEFLVSFYNNEISEKSEIFDDQFSVERPDGSNFTLKIRSTKLEDSAMYFCASSERDGSPLHFGNGTRLTVT.

This chain connects TRBV2 to TRBJ1-1; the D gene is possibly TRBD1 (6 bases). Germline V gives CDR1 SNHLY, CDR2 FYNNEI. The CDR3 is 15 residues long. V was shortened by 4 bases and J by 3 bases, with 15 bases between the two germline ends. CDR3 coding DNA: TGTGCCAGCAGTGGCCTGGACAGAGGGTACACTGAAGCTTTCTTT. Its protein product is CASSGLDRGYTEAFF.

The gene calls are TRBV7-2 and TRBJ2-1; 10 bases fit TRBD2. V shed 6 bases, J shed 6 bases, and the junction held 5 bases outside the gene matches. The CDR3 has 14 residues. The germline gives CDR1 SGHTA, CDR2 FQGNSA. The CDR3 region is CASRFSGGPNEQFF. In DNA form, the CDR3 reads TGTGCCAGCAGATTTAGCGGGGGGCCCAATGAGCAGTTCTTC.

The rearrangement joins TRBV28 to TRBJ1-5; 8 nucleotides match TRBD1. Germline assignment: CDR1 MDHEN and CDR2 SYDVKM. CDR3 length: 16 residues. With 3 bases clipped from V and 4 bases from J, the junction kept 8 bases outside the gene matches. The CDR3 reads CASSFLSTGANQPQHF. DNA for the CDR3: TGTGCCAGCAGTTTCTTATCGACAGGGGCAAATCAGCCCCAGCATTTT.

The chain links TRBV27 to TRBJ2-7, with TRBD1 matching 7 bases. The junction had 4 bases not matched to a gene; V was cut back by 2 bases and J by 0 bases. Germline CDR1 and CDR2: MNHEY and SMNVEV (reference sequence). The CDR3 is 15 residues long. CDR3 bases: TGTGCCAGCAGTTTAACGTCAGGGGGCTCCTACGAGCAGTACTTC. Translating it yields CASSLTSGGSYEQYF.

CDR3 loop: CASRVKSGQFSTEAFF. The CDR3, as DNA: TGTGCCAGCAGAGTAAAAAGTGGACAGTTTAGCACTGAAGCTTTCTTT. V is TRBV6-9 and J is TRBJ1-1, with D maybe TRBD1 (6 bases). The CDR3 has 16 amino acids. V lost 6 bases, J lost 4 bases, and 21 bases lay in between. Germline CDR1 is MNHGY and CDR2 is SVAAGI.

The V gene is TRBV28, the J gene TRBJ2-2; D remains ambiguous. This CDR3 has 13 amino acids. V lost 5 bases and J 3 bases, leaving 7 bases between the germline ends. Per germline, CDR1 MDHEN and CDR2 SYDVKM. DNA for the CDR3: TGTGCCAGCAGTGCACAATACACCGGGGAGCTGTTTTTT. Translating gives CASSAQYTGELFF.

The J gene is TRBJ2-2, the V gene TRBV24-1; 8 bases are shared with TRBD2. V was pared by 5 bases and J by 1 base, with 11 bases of the junction left unmatched. Germline V gives CDR1 KGHDR, CDR2 SFDVKD. The CDR3 is 18 amino acids. This CDR3 reads CATSAVRGATKNTGELFF. CDR3 in DNA: TGTGCCACCAGTGCTGTGCGGGGGGCCACAAAGAACACCGGGGAGCTGTTTTTT.

CDR3 sequence: CASSLTGRGGETQYF. DNA for the CDR3: TGCGCCAGCAGCTTAACTGGGCGGGGGGGCGAGACCCAGTACTTC. The chain recombines TRBV5-1 with TRBJ2-5, with 9 bases lining up with TRBD2. V shed 2 bases and J 5 bases; nucleotides not matched to a gene: 7. This CDR3 is built from 15 residues. Looked up from germline, CDR1 is SGHRS and CDR2 is YFSETQ. Full variable domain (missing parts from reference TRBV5-1 and TRBJ2-5): KAGVTQTPRYLIKTRGQQVTLSCSPISGHRSVSWYQQTPGQGLQFLFEYFSETQRNKGNFPGRFSGRQFSNSRSEMNVSTLELGDSALYLCASSLTGRGGETQYFGPGTRLLVL.

V gene TRBV5-4 combines with J gene TRBJ1-3, with D tentatively TRBD1 (6 bases). The V and J ends lost 5 bases and 1 base respectively, with 13 bases between them. CDR1 is SGHNT, CDR2 YYREEE, per germline (reference sequence). This CDR3 is 15 amino acids long. This CDR3 is CASSPGGESGNTIYF. In nucleotides, the CDR3 is TGTGCCAGCAGTCCGGGGGGCGAGTCTGGAAACACCATATATTTT.

This clone was seen just once. CDR3 coding DNA: TGTGCCAGCAGTCTCAGCGGGGGGGTCCGCGTTGACATTCAGTACTTC. Translation gives CASSLSGGVRVDIQYF. This chain links TRBV27 with TRBJ2-4; 10 positions agree with TRBD2. Germline CDR1 is MNHEY and CDR2 is SMNVEV (reference sequence). The CDR3 sequence is 16 residues long. V lost 5 bases to trimming and J lost 8 bases; unmatched junction nucleotides: 12.

This clone appeared a few times. The chain recombines TRBV11-3 with TRBJ2-3; TRBD1 agrees at 7 bases. The length of the CDR3 is 18 residues. Germline lookup yields CDR1 SGHNT and CDR2 YENEEA. Trimming took 4 bases from V and 2 from J; bases not matched to a gene: 15. The CDR3 loop is CASSSGPRTGALTDTQYF. CDR3 bases: TGTGCCAGCAGCTCAGGCCCCCGGACAGGTGCCCTCACAGATACGCAGTATTTT. The entire variable domain, with the rest obtained from reference TRBV11-3 and TRBJ2-3, is as follows: EAGVVQSPRYKIIEKKQPVAFWCNPISGHNTLYWYLQNLGQGPELLIRYENEEAVDDSQLPKDRFSAERLKGVDSTLKIQPAELGDSAVYLCASSSGPRTGALTDTQYFGPGTRLTVL.

The rearrangement joins TRBV21-1 to TRBJ1-2. TRBV21-1 is assigned pseudogene status. CDR3 length equals 18 residues. The CDR3 DNA is TGTGCCAGCAGCAAGGAACGAGGGCCGGGGAGGGGAGGCTATGGCTACACCTTC. Its protein product is CASSKERGPGRGGYGYTF.

The chain combines TRBV5-1 with TRBJ1-2; 9 bases are shared with TRBD1. This CDR3 region has 13 residues. CDR1 and CDR2 (germline): SGHRS, YFSETQ. Losses at the gene ends were 4 bases for V and 4 bases for J; bases not matched to a gene: 2. CDR3 sequence reads: CASSPGQGYGYTF. CDR3 DNA: TGCGCCAGCAGCCCGGGACAGGGCTATGGCTACACCTTC.

This sequence joins TRBV5-1 and TRBJ1-3, with D perhaps matching TRBD1 (5 bases). The CDR3 loop spans 16 amino acids. Germline V lookup: CDR1 SGHRS, CDR2 YFSETQ. Deletions cut 0 bases from V and 0 bases from J, with 10 bases between. The CDR3 DNA sequence: TGCGCCAGCAGCTTGGAGGCAGGGCGCTCTGGAAACACCATATATTTT. This gives the protein CASSLEAGRSGNTIYF.

The rearrangement uses TRBV11-2 and TRBJ2-1, with D perhaps TRBD2 (5 bases). The CDR3 sequence is 15 residues long. The germline V gene encodes CDR1 SGHAT and CDR2 FQNNGV. The ends were cut back, 2 bases at V and 6 bases at J, with 14 bases in the middle. The CDR3 sequence: CASSLFTQGGNEQFF. The CDR3 DNA sequence: TGTGCCAGCAGCTTATTTACCCAAGGAGGCAATGAGCAGTTCTTC. The full variable domain, completed using reference TRBV11-2 and TRBJ2-1, is EAGVAQSPRYKIIEKRQSVAFWCNPISGHATLYWYQQILGQGPKLLIQFQNNGVVDDSQLPKDRFSAERLKGVDSTLKIQPAKLEDSAVYLCASSLFTQGGNEQFFGPGTRLTVL.

The rearrangement links TRBV5-6 to TRBJ2-7; D remains unclear. CDR1 is SGHDT and CDR2 is YYEEEE in the germline V gene. With 0 bases removed from V and 3 bases from J, the gap between germline ends came to 7 bases. CDR3 size: 13 residues. The DNA of the CDR3 is TGTGCCAGCAGCTTGGCCGGGTTCTACGAGCAGTACTTC. It encodes CASSLAGFYEQYF. Combining the CDR3 with reference TRBV5-6 and TRBJ2-7 gives the whole variable domain DAGVTQSPTHLIKTRGQQVTLRCSPKSGHDTVSWYQQALGQGPQFIFQYYEEEERQRGNFPDRFSGHQFPNYSSELNVNALLLGDSALYLCASSLAGFYEQYFGPGTRLTVT.

This clone was found a few times. V usage is TRBV6-5 and J usage is TRBJ1-1, with 7 bases that match TRBD1. The V gene's germline CDR1 is MNHEY and CDR2 SVGAGI. V dropped 7 bases and J dropped 1; count of bases not matched to a gene: 6. This CDR3 has 14 amino acids. In DNA form, the CDR3 reads TGTGCCAGCAAAAATGGACAGGCGAACACTGAAGCTTTCTTT. The encoded protein is CASKNGQANTEAFF.

The V call is TRBV5-1, the J call TRBJ2-3, with D unclear. Trimming removed 3 bases from V and 5 bases from J, with 7 bases in between. The V gene's germline CDR1 is SGHRS and CDR2 YFSETQ. The CDR3 runs to 12 residues. As DNA, the CDR3 is TGCGCCAGCAGCTCGCCACAAGATACGCAGTATTTT. Protein: CASSSPQDTQYF.

The CDR3 sequence is CASSFDRLNEKLFF. In DNA form, the CDR3 reads TGTGCCAGCAGCTTCGACAGACTTAATGAAAAACTGTTTTTT. The chain carries TRBV7-2 and TRBJ1-4, with D maybe TRBD1 (5 bases). The germline V gene encodes CDR1 SGHTA and CDR2 FQGNSA. V lost 3 bases to trimming and J lost 4 bases, with 9 bases between them. The CDR3 is 14 amino acids.

The chain uses TRBV6-1 and TRBJ1-3, with D tentatively TRBD1 (5 bases). Germline assignment: CDR1 MNHNS and CDR2 SASEGT. Trimming left V 1 base short and J 2 bases short, with 12 bases between. The CDR3 spans 16 residues. The CDR3 DNA is TGTGCCAGCAGTGAAGAATTGCCGGGGGCTGGAAACACCATATATTTT. Its translation is CASSEELPGAGNTIYF.

The genes are TRBV29-1 and TRBJ2-1; a weak D match, TRBD2 (6 bases). From germline, CDR1 is SQVTM and CDR2 ANQGSEA. V lost 7 bases, J lost 7 bases, and 26 bases lay in between. The CDR3 has 16 residues. CDR3 protein: CSGLARTTAFWNEQFF. The CDR3, as DNA: TGCAGCGGATTAGCTCGGACTACAGCCTTTTGGAATGAGCAGTTCTTC.

This clone has just one count. The chain recombines TRBV19 with TRBJ2-2, with D hard to call. CDR1 is LNHDA, CDR2 SQIVND, per germline (reference sequence). V was clipped by 3 bases and J by 6 bases, with 11 bases between them. CDR3 length: 14 residues. Here the CDR3 reads CASSIGSSPGELFF. The CDR3 coding sequence is TGTGCCAGTAGTATCGGGTCCTCTCCCGGGGAGCTGTTTTTT. The full variable domain, in which reference TRBV19 and TRBJ2-2 provide the parts outside the CDR3, is DGGITQSPKYLFRKEGQNVTLSCEQNLNHDAMYWYRQDPGQGLRLIYYSQIVNDFQKGDIAEGYSVSREKKESFPLTVTSAQKNPTAFYLCASSIGSSPGELFFGEGSRLTVL.

This clone was seen more than once but under ten times. This chain uses TRBV9 with TRBJ2-1; TRBD2 agrees at 11 bases. This CDR3 contains 14 residues. Germline V lookup: CDR1 SGDLS, CDR2 YYNGEE. The V segment lost 4 bases and the J segment 7 bases; nucleotides outside the gene matches: 4. CDR3 protein: CASSLAGGLNEQFF. The CDR3 DNA reads TGTGCCAGCAGCTTAGCGGGAGGGCTTAATGAGCAGTTCTTC.

The J gene is TRBJ2-4, the V gene TRBV6-5; D is undetermined. Germline V CDR1 and CDR2: MNHEY, SVGAGI. V shed 4 bases and J shed 1 base, with 8 bases lying between them. This CDR3 is 14 amino acids long. The CDR3 DNA sequence: TGTGCCAGCAGTTTCACAGCCGCCAAAAACATTCAGTACTTC. Translation: CASSFTAAKNIQYF.

The rearrangement links TRBV5-1 to TRBJ2-5, with 16 bases that match TRBD2. After removal of 0 bases from V and 1 base from J, the junction contained 12 bases not matched to a gene. The CDR3 totals 21 residues. From germline, CDR1 is SGHRS and CDR2 YFSETQ. The CDR3 bases are TGCGCCAGCAGCTTGGCGCCGACCGGGACTAGCGGGGGGGGAATCCAAGAGACCCAGTACTTC. Translated: CASSLAPTGTSGGGIQETQYF.